These T cell receptor beta chains were read from a single sample in a study of T cell responses to AZD1222 COVID-19 vaccine. Sequencing used immunoSEQ multiplex PCR; TCRdb keeps in-frame clones, though not all of them. The profile shows approximately 150,000 clones, roughly 90% of them singletons. The sequenced sample was peripheral blood, obtained on day 0 of AZD1222 vaccination. These receptors were taken from an adult in good health. The CDR3 runs from the conserved cysteine through the conserved F or W.

J | V | CDR3
TRBJ1-5 | TRBV21-1 | CASSKVQGYQPQHF
TRBJ2-1 | TRBV12-5 | CASGLVRGTDEESYNEQFF
TRBJ1-5 | TRBV6-7 | CASSYSKDQPQHF
TRBJ1-1 | TRBV25-1 | CASSRIGLNTEAFF
TRBJ1-1 | TRBV14 | CASSHRRATEAFF
TRBJ2-1 | TRBV3-1/TRBV3-2 | CASSQVLFPGTSGDNEQFF
TRBJ2-1 | TRBV29-1 | CSVVGRSSYNEQFF
TRBJ1-5 | TRBV19 | CASSRQESNQPQHF
TRBJ2-7 | TRBV2 | CASSYRAGITYEQYF
TRBJ1-1 | TRBV5-6 | CASSFTSTEAFF
TRBJ1-6 | TRBV19 | CASSPRKGSPLHF
TRBJ1-2 | TRBV29-1 | CSRQSQGNYGYTF
TRBJ1-4 | TRBV7-9 | CASSTGHTTNEKLFF
TRBJ1-1 | TRBV7-9 | CASSVSGTEAFF
TRBJ2-5 | TRBV24-1 | CATSDYPGQGIQETQYF
TRBJ2-2 | TRBV4-2 | CASSQEGAGAIGELFF
TRBJ2-7 | TRBV7-8 | CASGLGRAYEQYF
TRBJ1-4 | TRBV10-3 | CAISENRGPEKLFF
TRBJ1-4 | TRBV10-2 | CASSEVLGGREKLFF
TRBJ1-1 | TRBV23-1 | CASSLPILQTGGMNTEAFF
TRBJ2-7 | TRBV6-5 | CASSSPGQTYEQYF
TRBJ1-1 | TRBV28 | CASSLSTNTEAFF
TRBJ1-6 | TRBV6-5 | CASSLTGGDSPLHF
TRBJ2-7 | TRBV29-1 | CSVPGQGLAGEDEQYF
TRBJ2-3 | TRBV10-3 | CAISEPGLAGAVDTQYF
TRBJ1-2 | TRBV28 | CASSFPISNTYGYTF
TRBJ1-1 | TRBV7-9 | CASSESTEAFF
TRBJ2-7 | TRBV6-4 | CASSHQLAADEQYF